This TCR beta chain derives from a study of blood T cell repertoires in COVID-19 (dated by TCRdb to 2020 to 2022). Broadly, across the study: Collaborator samples came from the United States, Italy and Spain and covered acute and convalescent phases of COVID-19. The material from the prospective study consisted of cDNA or gDNA derived from T cells, B-cell-depleted T cells, or PBMCs. Subjects who had been exposed to COVID-19, were actively infected with it, or had recovered from it provided the deeply sampled blood TCRbeta repertoires that made up the dataset. The repertoires were made available in a free public database intended to serve as a resource for research on the immune response to SARS-CoV-2. The samples were drawn from two sources: the first 160 participants of the ongoing ImmuneRACE study, and fewer than 1,500 subjects contributed by 6 global collaborators. Sample metadata almost always included a de-identified subject ID, COVID-19 status, age in years and sex. HLA class I and class II types, where available, came from metadata supplied by the sample provider rather than from assay-based typing.

Each collaborating institution followed its own protocols to collect whole blood in K2EDTA tubes. Collaborator samples were shipped for TCRbeta analysis as frozen whole blood, isolated PBMCs, or DNA extracted from either sample type. The immunoSEQ Assay, a bias-controlled multiplex PCR, was used to amplify TCRbeta CDR3 regions from genomic DNA. From the authors' description of their analysis: The number of nucleated cells in each sample was estimated by amplification of reference gene primers within the assay. To quantify the absolute abundance of each unique TCRbeta CDR3 rearrangement, sequence reads were collapsed and filtered. Productive Simpson clonality was computed per sample as the square root of Simpson's diversity index over productive rearrangements. TCRdb carries this immuneACCESS record with in-frame sequences only. Its versions omit some clonotypes, under half of them owing to an unresolved V gene in the studies checked, with the rest unexplained. V and J calls and clone size follow that table, whereas D and trimming were derived from the DNA. For this sample there are about 52,000 clones; approximately 85% appear just once. The leading ten clones occupy approximately 15% of the sample.

V is reduced by 5 bases and J by 1 base, leaving a spacing of 8 bases between them. The CDR3 goes from the cysteine to the phenylalanine over 13 residues. The retained sequence is limited to the CDR3, 39 bases, with the frame set at the first base. In regard to this clone: The specificity of this receptor is unknown. Base qualities are not provided; no much larger clone lies one nucleotide away.

Broad study findings and their caveats: The amount of clinical and demographic metadata varied by source and participant and was provided uncurated.

The sequenced sample consisted of peripheral blood. The chain uses TRBV12-3 or TRBV12-4 and TRBJ1-1; the D gene is possibly TRBD1, with 5 bases matching. The sequence derives from a human donor in a cohort sampled during active COVID-19. The CDR3 reads as follows: CASSRDRNTEAFF. The sequence in DNA is TGTGCCAGCAGTCGTGACAGGAACACTGAAGCTTTCTTT.